This T cell receptor (beta chain) comes out of a study of tumor-infiltrating lymphocytes in primary liver carcinoma. Study findings and constraints: Tumor specimens were characterized by a significantly higher top-250-clone fraction than blood (p = 0.039). The study found tumor-adjacent and tumor-blood pairs overlapped less than tumor region pairs.

Researchers drew blood RNA from unsorted whole blood and extracted germline DNA as well. Around 4 milliliters of peripheral blood were gathered ahead of the operation. About this clonotype itself: No antigen is known for it.

TCR beta cDNA was made from roughly 450 ng total RNA with a constant-region primer. Construction of TCR beta libraries relied on three successive nested multiplex PCR rounds employing slightly modified ARM-PCR. TRBV1-TRBV30 forward primers and a C-beta reverse primer were used in the first two PCR rounds, which each ran for approximately 11 cycles. TCRdb passed the multiplex PCR reads through MiXCR, listing each CDR3 protein once. The table lists 310,000 or so distinct CDR3 sequences, more than 55% of them singletons. Trimming stripped 4 bases from V and 9 bases from J, with 15 bases between. This CDR3 region has 13 residues.

This TCR was recovered from a woman aged 25 to 45 with primary liver carcinoma and hepatitis B virus infection. Sample: peripheral blood. The V gene is TRBV12-3 or TRBV12-4, the J gene TRBJ1-2; the D gene is possibly TRBD1 (5 bases). The CDR3 bases are TGTGCCAGCAGTTATGGGGGACGGGCTAGCTACACCTTC. It yields the protein CASSYGGRASYTF.